A selection of T cell receptor beta chains follows, all from one sample in a study of cytomegalovirus exposure and HLA in healthy donors. Sequencing was performed with immunoSEQ multiplex PCR; in TCRdb, only in-frame clones are kept and a portion is missing. Among over 100,000 clones listed, approximately 9% were seen once. The specimen sequenced was PBMCs. The receptors here all came from a middle-aged woman in good health and CMV-seropositive. The CDR3 runs from the conserved cysteine through the conserved F or W. D genes are given only for firm matches. Expanded clones are given a class, and other clones once, few, many or no size at all.

abundance	v_gene	d_gene	j_gene	CDR3nt	CDR3aa
few	TRBV6-6	.	TRBJ1-2	TGTGCCAGCGGATCACAGGGTGCCCTTGGCTACACCTTC	CASGSQGALGYTF
.	TRBV7-6	.	TRBJ1-2	TGTGCCAGCAGCTCCCAGGCTTCAGCTAACTATGGCTACACCTTC	CASSSQASANYGYTF
.	TRBV5-1	TRBD2	TRBJ2-1	TGCGCCAGCAGCTCTTATAGCGGGGGATACAATGAGCAGTTCTTC	CASSSYSGGYNEQFF
.	TRBV2	TRBD2	TRBJ2-7	TGTGCCAGCAACTACGGACTAGCGGGCGAGCAGTACTTC	CASNYGLAGEQYF
few	TRBV7-9	.	TRBJ2-4	TGTGCCAGCAGCCCTAGCGCGGGCTCCAACATTCAGTACTTC	CASSPSAGSNIQYF
few	TRBV10-3	TRBD1	TRBJ1-2	TGTGCCATCAGTGTAAATCAGGGGGCGCGACACTATGGCTACACCTTC	CAISVNQGARHYGYTF
.	TRBV4-1	.	TRBJ2-7	TGCGCCAGCAGCCAAGTAACTAGCTCCTACGAGCAGTACTTC	CASSQVTSSYEQYF
few	TRBV29-1	TRBD1	TRBJ1-2	TGCAGCGTTGGGGATGACAGGGCATTGGGCTACACCTTC	CSVGDDRALGYTF
.	TRBV29-1	.	TRBJ2-5	TGCAGCGTTGGGCTGGTCCGTCAAGAGACCCAGTACTTC	CSVGLVRQETQYF
.	TRBV2	TRBD1	TRBJ2-7	TGTGCCAGCACAGTCGGGACAGACTACTACGAGCAGTACTTC	CASTVGTDYYEQYF
few	TRBV7-2	TRBD1	TRBJ1-2	TGTGCCAGCAGCTCTCAGGGGGTGGGCTATGGCTACACCTTC	CASSSQGVGYGYTF
few	TRBV5-1	TRBD2	TRBJ2-1	TGCGCCAGCAGCTTATCAAGCGGGGACTACAATGAGCAGTTCTTC	CASSLSSGDYNEQFF
few	TRBV6-5	.	TRBJ2-2	TGTGCCAGCAGTCAGGCCAACACCGGGGAGCTGTTTTTT	CASSQANTGELFF
few	TRBV4-3	TRBD2	TRBJ2-1	TGCGCCAGCAGCCAAGATTGGGGGGGGTACAATGAGCAGTTCTTC	CASSQDWGGYNEQFF
few	TRBV7-2	.	TRBJ2-7	TGTGCCAGCAGCTTAGGCGCAGGGTCCTACGAGCAGTACTTC	CASSLGAGSYEQYF
.	TRBV2	.	TRBJ2-6	TGTGCCAGCCAGGCCACCTACTCTGGGGCCAACGTCCTGACTTTC	CASQATYSGANVLTF
few	TRBV6-1	TRBD2	TRBJ2-7	TGTGCCAGCAGTTCTAGCGGGGGGACCTACGAGCAGTACTTC	CASSSSGGTYEQYF
.	TRBV19	TRBD2	TRBJ2-2	TGTGCCAGTAGTCTGCTAGCGGGGGGCACCGGGGAGCTGTTTTTT	CASSLLAGGTGELFF
few	TRBV4-1	TRBD2	TRBJ2-2	TGCGCCAGCAGCCAAAAACCTACTAGCGGGGCGAACACCGGGGAGCTGTTTTTT	CASSQKPTSGANTGELFF
.	TRBV7-7	.	TRBJ2-7	TGTGCCAGCAGCTTAGATGGACAGCTTCCATCCCACTTC	CASSLDGQLPSHF
.	TRBV5-4	TRBD1	TRBJ1-2	TGTGCCAGCAGCCTCGGGACAGGGAACTTCTATGGCTACACCTTC	CASSLGTGNFYGYTF
few	TRBV5-6	.	TRBJ2-7	TGTGCCAGCAGCTTGAACAGGGACGAGCAGTACTTC	CASSLNRDEQYF
.	TRBV18	.	TRBJ1-3	TGTGCCAGCTCACCCGTCCTTGAAGCCTCTGGAAACACCATATATTTT	CASSPVLEASGNTIYF
few	TRBV29-1	.	TRBJ2-1	TGCAGCGTTGCCGTGGGCAGGGCAGGCGAGCAGTTCTTC	CSVAVGRAGEQFF
few	TRBV2	.	TRBJ2-6	TGTGCCAGCCAAACAGGCTCTGGGGCCAACGTCCTGACTTTC	CASQTGSGANVLTF
few	TRBV18	.	TRBJ2-5	TGTGCCAGCTCACCACCTTCACTTAAAGAGACCCAGTACTTC	CASSPPSLKETQYF
few	TRBV11-2	TRBD2	TRBJ2-2	TGTGCCAGCAGCTTAGTAACGGGGGGCGGGGAGCTGTTTTTT	CASSLVTGGGELFF
.	TRBV19	TRBD1	TRBJ2-3	TGTGCCAGTAGTATAGTAGACAGGGCAGCAGATACGCAGTATTTT	CASSIVDRAADTQYF
.	TRBV27	.	TRBJ2-3	TGTGCCAGCAGTCCCACCCCTCCGGGAACTAGCACAGATACGCAGTATTTT	CASSPTPPGTSTDTQYF
few	TRBV5-1	TRBD1	TRBJ2-7	TGCGCCAGCAGCGGCCTGGACAGGGGTTACGAGCAGTACTTC	CASSGLDRGYEQYF
few	TRBV5-1	TRBD1	TRBJ1-1	TGCGCCAGCAGCTCCGGACAGGGGGCCCGGAACACTGAAGCTTTCTTT	CASSSGQGARNTEAFF
few	TRBV7-9	TRBD1	TRBJ1-1	TGTGCCAGCAGCCCCGACAGGGGTTTAACTGAAGCTTTCTTT	CASSPDRGLTEAFF
once	TRBV5-1	.	TRBJ1-6	TGCGCCAGCAGCTTGGGGGACTTGGGGTATTCACCCCTCCACTTT	CASSLGDLGYSPLHF
few	TRBV11-2	.	TRBJ1-1	TGTGCCAGCAGCGTTCTCTTGAACACTGAAGCTTTCTTT	CASSVLLNTEAFF
few	TRBV4-1	.	TRBJ1-3	TGCGCCAGCAGCCAGAATAGCCAGACAGCTGGAAACACCATATATTTT	CASSQNSQTAGNTIYF
once	TRBV6-6	.	TRBJ2-7	TGTGCCAGCAGCTTTACAGAGTTCTCCTACGAGCAGTACTTC	CASSFTEFSYEQYF
few	TRBV7-9	TRBD1	TRBJ1-3	TGTGCCAGCAGCCCGACAGGGAGCTCTGGAAACACCATATATTTT	CASSPTGSSGNTIYF
.	TRBV6-1	TRBD2	TRBJ2-7	TGTGCCAGCAGGCTCTCGGGGGGGTTAACCTACGAGCAGTACTTC	CASRLSGGLTYEQYF
.	TRBV9	.	TRBJ2-5	TGTGCCAGCAGCGTAGACGGGGTGCAAGAGACCCAGTACTTC	CASSVDGVQETQYF
.	TRBV7-9	.	TRBJ2-2	TGTGCCAGCAGCTCACTAGCGAACACCGGGGAGCTGTTTTTT	CASSSLANTGELFF
.	TRBV5-4	TRBD1	TRBJ2-2	TGTGCCAGCAGCCAACTACAGGGGGCTGGGGAGCTGTTTTTT	CASSQLQGAGELFF
.	TRBV12-5	.	TRBJ1-1	TGTGCTAGTGGTTTGACAGGTTTTGAAGCTTTCTTT	CASGLTGFEAFF
.	TRBV6-5	TRBD1	TRBJ2-7	TGTGCCAGCAGTTCTCGGACAGGTTCCTACGAGCAGTATTTC	CASSSRTGSYEQYF
few	TRBV5-1	TRBD1	TRBJ2-2	TGCGCCAGCAGCCCGGACAGGGGGCAGGGCACCGGGGAGCTGTTTTTT	CASSPDRGQGTGELFF
.	TRBV15	TRBD1	TRBJ1-4	TGTGCCACCAGCAGAGTAGGCAGGGGGAATGAAAAACTGTTTTTT	CATSRVGRGNEKLFF
few	TRBV6-1	.	TRBJ2-3	TGTGCCAGCAGTGATCATACAAGGAGCCCCACAGATACGCAGTATTTT	CASSDHTRSPTDTQYF
few	TRBV15	.	TRBJ2-7	TGTGCCACCAGCTCTGGGCGGGCCGGGAGCCCCTACGAGCAGTACTTC	CATSSGRAGSPYEQYF
few	TRBV5-6	TRBD2	TRBJ2-3	TGTGCCAGCAGTCGGACTAGCGGGGTGAGCACAGATACGCAGTATTTT	CASSRTSGVSTDTQYF
few	TRBV7-2	TRBD2	TRBJ2-5	TGTGCCAGCAGCGCTAGCGGGGGGGCCTGGGAGACCCAGTACTTC	CASSASGGAWETQYF
few	TRBV6-5	TRBD1	TRBJ2-3	TGTGCCAGCAGTTGGGGGACAGGCACAGATACGCAGTATTTT	CASSWGTGTDTQYF
.	TRBV6-5	TRBD2	TRBJ2-1	TGTGCCAGCAGCCCGGGACTAGCGGTGTACAATGAGCAGTTCTTC	CASSPGLAVYNEQFF
.	TRBV6-5	TRBD1	TRBJ2-7	TGTGCCAGCAGCATCGGACAGGGGAAGGACGAGCAGTACTTC	CASSIGQGKDEQYF
few	TRBV7-2	TRBD1	TRBJ2-7	TGTGCCAGCAGCTTAGGGGATCAGACCGGGACAGCCTCCTACGAGCAGTACTTC	CASSLGDQTGTASYEQYF